This T cell receptor (beta chain) was obtained from a study of identical twins. TCRdb re-analysed the 5' RACE reads in MiXCR, keeping a single row per CDR3 protein. The sample records fewer than 550,000 distinct CDR3 sequences, 15% being singletons. This clonotype was seen a few times. The antigen remains unidentified. Findings of the study overall: Instead of following the same donors, the conclusions were based on cross-sectional statistical analysis.

V dropped 3 bases and J dropped 9; count of bases not matched to a gene: 10. This CDR3 has 16 amino acids. This sample also belongs to another study, concerning yellow fever vaccine responses in identical twins.

The TCR sequence derives from a woman aged 18 to 35 in good health. The sequenced sample consisted of CD4+ T cells sorted from blood. The chain couples TRBV12-3 or TRBV12-4 to TRBJ2-1; 11 nucleotides align to TRBD2. Written as DNA, the CDR3 is TGTGCCAGCAGTTTCGATCTAGCGGGAGGACGTTCTGAGCAGTTCTTC. Residues: CASSFDLAGGRSEQFF.